The T cell receptor beta chain described here comes from a study of STAT5B mutations in CD4+ large granular lymphocyte leukemia. General study results and limits: Without putative leukemic clones, patient CD4-sorted repertoires remained more clonal than healthy CD4+ repertoires. 8/27 top patient clones versus 2/35 control clones were TRBV06-family. Higher CD4+ than CD8+ T-LGLL clonality might reflect small sample size.

The table came from immunoSEQ multiplex PCR; TCRdb's copy has only in-frame clones and leaves some out. The data show more than 20,000 clones, around 81% seen once. As to this clone: The antigen is unknown.

The CDR3 consists of 15 residues. Germline V CDR1 and CDR2: MNHEY, SVGAGI. Losses at the gene ends were 4 bases for V and 6 bases for J; bases not matched to a gene: 7. Buffy coats from healthy blood donors served as controls. This TCR derives from a human donor in good health. The sample was CD4+ T cells from blood buffy coats. The chain joins TRBV6-5 to TRBJ2-3; 10 bases fit TRBD1. CDR3 nucleotide sequence: TGTGCCAGCAGTTGGGACAGGGGACCGCGGGATACGCAGTATTTT. It codes for CASSWDRGPRDTQYF.